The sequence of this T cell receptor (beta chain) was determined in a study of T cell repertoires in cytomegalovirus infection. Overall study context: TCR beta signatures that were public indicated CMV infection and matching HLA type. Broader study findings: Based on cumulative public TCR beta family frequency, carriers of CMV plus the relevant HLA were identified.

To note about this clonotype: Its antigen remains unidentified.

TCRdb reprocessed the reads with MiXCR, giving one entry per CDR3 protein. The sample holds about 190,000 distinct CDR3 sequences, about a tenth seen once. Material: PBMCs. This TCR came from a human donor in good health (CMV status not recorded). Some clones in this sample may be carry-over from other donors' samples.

The CDR3 sequence: CASSVQDTSYNEQFF. The CDR3 coding sequence is TGTGCCAGCAGCGTACAGGATACGTCCTACAATGAGCAGTTCTTC. The rearrangement uses TRBV9 and TRBJ2-1; D gene uncertain. The germline V gene has CDR1 SGDLS and CDR2 YYNGEE. The germline V and J ends were trimmed by 1 base and 1 base, with 9 bases remaining between them. CDR3 size: 15 residues.